Below are 27 T cell receptor beta chains sequenced from a single sample in a study of response to subunit inactivated influenza vaccine. TCRdb re-called the RT-PCR reads with MiXCR, one entry per CDR3 protein. This table holds more than 700,000 distinct CDR3 sequences, around 20% found once. Source: PBMCs from blood, taken approximately 5 days after vaccination. These receptors all come from a middle-aged man who received an inactivated influenza vaccine.

A few counts support this clonotype. The chain is built from TRBV4-2 and TRBJ2-7; 10 positions match TRBD2. V lost 0 bases, J lost 6 bases, and 5 bases stayed unmatched. This CDR3 contains 15 residues. Germline V gives CDR1 LGHNA, CDR2 YNFKEQ. The CDR3, as DNA: TGTGCCAGCAGCCAAGATCTGGGGACTAGCGTCGAGCAGTACTTC. As protein: CASSQDLGTSVEQYF.

In its sample, this clonotype was seen many times. This sequence joins TRBV28 and TRBJ1-1, with D tentatively TRBD1 (5 bases). CDR1 is MDHEN and CDR2 is SYDVKM in the germline V gene. Between the trimmed V and J ends, which lost 5 bases and 5 bases, there was a span of 15 bases. The CDR3 covers 14 residues. The CDR3 spells CASSPPQGGTEAFF. The CDR3 nucleotides are TGTGCCAGCAGTCCCCCCCAGGGAGGGACTGAAGCTTTCTTT.

The chain employs TRBV2 and TRBJ2-3, with 10 bases matching TRBD1. This CDR3 spans 16 amino acids. In germline, CDR1 is SNHLY, CDR2 FYNNEI. V lost 6 bases to trimming and J lost 6 bases; unmatched junction nucleotides: 12. CDR3 amino acids: CASRVPWGQGRDTQYF. The CDR3 region has the DNA TGTGCCAGCAGAGTCCCTTGGGGACAGGGGCGGGATACGCAGTATTTT.

The chain carries TRBV20-1 and TRBJ2-1; D remains ambiguous. The germline V gene has CDR1 DFQATT and CDR2 SNEGSKA (reference sequence). The CDR3 loop spans 13 amino acids. The V end lost 6 bases, the J end lost 4 bases, and 13 bases lay between the germline ends. The CDR3 DNA reads as TGCAGTGCCACCCCGCCGCGATACAATGAGCAGTTCTTC. Residues: CSATPPRYNEQFF.

This clonotype was observed a few times. The chain joins TRBV12-3 or TRBV12-4 to TRBJ2-2; 7 nucleotides line up with TRBD1. V lost 5 bases, J lost 3 bases, and 9 bases stayed unmatched. CDR3 length equals 16 residues. The CDR3 DNA reads as TGTGCCAGCAGTCCGGTGGACAGGCGGTACACCGGGGAGCTGTTTTTT. Protein: CASSPVDRRYTGELFF.

This clonotype has just a few counts. The rearrangement joins TRBV5-5 to TRBJ2-5; D call uncertain. This CDR3 spans 13 amino acids. V was cut by 2 bases and J by 3 bases, with 8 bases left in between. The germline V gene encodes CDR1 SGHKS and CDR2 YYEKEE (reference sequence). The CDR3: CASSLGWEETQYF. DNA for the CDR3: TGTGCCAGCAGCTTAGGATGGGAAGAGACCCAGTACTTC.

This clonotype appeared a few times. V gene TRBV11-2 combines with J gene TRBJ1-2; D is perhaps TRBD1 (6 bases). Germline V gene data show CDR1 as SGHAT and CDR2 as FQNNGV. There are 12 residues in the CDR3. V lost 5 bases and J lost 8, with 12 bases in between. The DNA for the CDR3 is TGTGCCAGCAGCCCCCAGGGGATGGGCTACACCTTC. Residues: CASSPQGMGYTF.

This clonotype came up a few times. This chain uses TRBV5-6 with TRBJ2-3; D ambiguous. V lost 4 bases and J 5 bases, leaving 11 bases between the germline ends. CDR1 and CDR2 from the germline V gene are SGHDT and YYEEEE. CDR3 size: 13 residues. Here the CDR3 reads CASSLGSIDTQYF. CDR3 nucleotides: TGTGCCAGCAGCCTTGGATCGATAGATACGCAGTATTTT.

The chain is built from TRBV23-1 and TRBJ2-3; D remains ambiguous. TRBV23-1 is reported as an ORF; its role is uncertain. This CDR3 comprises 14 residues. Trimming took off 4 bases at V and 2 bases at J, with 10 bases between the two ends. The CDR3 DNA sequence: TGCGCCAGCAGTCGGGAAGACGCCACAGATACGCAGTATTTT. It encodes CASSREDATDTQYF.

This clonotype was seen only a few times. CDR3 sequence: CASSFRPIELFF. The CDR3 DNA is TGTGCCAGCAGTTTTCGGCCTATTGAGCTGTTTTTT. V usage is TRBV12-3 or TRBV12-4 and J usage is TRBJ2-2; the D is unclear. Trimming took off 3 bases at V and 11 bases at J, with 10 bases between the two ends. The CDR3 runs to 12 residues.

This clonotype appeared once. V is TRBV7-9 and J is TRBJ2-4, with D perhaps matching TRBD2 (6 bases). This CDR3 spans 15 amino acids. Trimming pared 7 bases from V and 8 bases from J, leaving 21 bases between. In germline, CDR1 is SEHNR, CDR2 FQNEAQ (reference sequence). As DNA, the CDR3 is TGTGCCAGCACCGAACTGTCGGGGAGGTTAGACATTCAGTACTTC. It specifies CASTELSGRLDIQYF.

This sequence joins TRBV24-1 and TRBJ2-3; possible D gene TRBD2, 6 bases. The CDR3 loop spans 13 amino acids. The V end lost 6 bases, the J end lost 8 bases, and 14 bases lay between the germline ends. Germline V CDR1 and CDR2: KGHDR, SFDVKD. The DNA for the CDR3 is TGTGCCACCAGTTCCGGCCAGGGAGGTACGCAGTATTTT. Translation gives CATSSGQGGTQYF.

A few counts support this clonotype. This rearrangement joins TRBV5-1 to TRBJ2-3, with 8 bases aligning to TRBD1. Germline V CDR1 and CDR2: SGHRS, YFSETQ. This CDR3 is 17 amino acids long. The V gene end was trimmed by 4 bases and the J gene end by 2 bases; junction bases not matched to a gene: 12. CDR3 sequence: CASSLRPTGGYTDTQYF. In nucleotides, the CDR3 is TGCGCCAGCAGCCTCAGGCCTACAGGGGGTTACACAGATACGCAGTATTTT.

This clonotype is a singleton in its sample. V usage is TRBV4-3 and J usage is TRBJ1-2, with D maybe TRBD1 (6 bases). The germline V and J ends were trimmed by 4 bases and 2 bases, with 14 bases remaining between them. The CDR3 is 15 amino acids. CDR1 is LGHNA and CDR2 is YSLEER in the germline V gene. This CDR3 reads CASSPVEGGNYGYTF. CDR3 nucleotide sequence: TGCGCCAGCAGCCCGGTTGAGGGGGGCAACTATGGCTACACCTTC.

The chain recombines TRBV2 with TRBJ2-5; 9 nucleotides align to TRBD1. The CDR3 sequence is 13 residues long. V gave up 7 bases and J gave up 4 bases; unmatched junction bases: 4. CDR1 and CDR2 (germline): SNHLY, FYNNEI. The DNA of the CDR3 is TGTGCCAGCACCTTGGGACAGGGAGAGACCCAGTACTTC. Its protein product is CASTLGQGETQYF.

The rearrangement links TRBV7-9 to TRBJ1-1, with D possibly matching TRBD1 (6 bases). This CDR3 region has 16 residues. The ends were cut back, 5 bases at V and 1 base at J, with 17 bases in the middle. Per germline, CDR1 SEHNR and CDR2 FQNEAQ (reference sequence). The CDR3 reads CASSLRPGQRNTEAFF. The CDR3 bases are TGTGCCAGCAGCCTACGTCCGGGACAAAGGAACACTGAAGCTTTCTTT.

This clonotype was observed a few times. CDR3 residues: CSARPASFTGELFF. Here the CDR3 DNA reads TGCAGTGCCAGACCGGCAAGTTTCACCGGGGAGCTGTTTTTT. This chain links TRBV20-1 with TRBJ2-2; D unresolved. The CDR3 consists of 14 residues. Germline CDR1 reads DFQATT; CDR2 reads SNEGSKA (reference sequence). V lost 6 bases and J lost 4, with 15 bases in between.

For the CDR3, the DNA is TGCAGCGTTGAGGAGCAGGACCTTCCGGGAGAGCAGTACTTC. Translation: CSVEEQDLPGEQYF. The rearrangement joins TRBV29-1 to TRBJ2-7; D perhaps matches TRBD2 (5 bases). Germline lookup yields CDR1 SQVTM and CDR2 ANQGSEA. This CDR3 has 14 amino acids. Trimming left V 3 bases short and J 7 bases short, with 19 bases between.

This clonotype was observed a handful of times. The chain recombines TRBV7-2 with TRBJ1-1; 7 nucleotides agree with TRBD1. Trimming cost V 5 bases and J 4 bases; bases outside gene matches: 7. The CDR3 consists of 14 residues. Germline V CDR1 and CDR2: SGHTA, FQGNSA. CDR3 sequence: CASSRQQGFTEAFF. As DNA, the CDR3 is TGTGCCAGCAGCCGCCAACAGGGGTTCACTGAAGCTTTCTTT.

This chain uses TRBV5-1 with TRBJ2-5; 9 bases agree with TRBD1. CDR1 and CDR2 (germline): SGHRS, YFSETQ. V lost 0 bases, J lost 10 bases, and 10 bases stayed unmatched. This CDR3 is 15 amino acids long. The CDR3: CASSLETGTGSGQYF. CDR3 sequence (DNA): TGCGCCAGCAGCTTGGAGACTGGGACAGGGAGCGGCCAGTACTTC.

The chain combines TRBV29-1 with TRBJ1-4; D call uncertain. Trimming shortened V by 1 base and J by 7 bases, and 13 bases separated the two germline ends. The CDR3 has 14 residues. Per germline, CDR1 SQVTM and CDR2 ANQGSEA. The CDR3 DNA follows: TGCAGCGTTGAAGGCCCCCAACGAGGTGAAAAACTGTTTTTT. Translated, it gives CSVEGPQRGEKLFF.

This clonotype was observed a few times. V usage is TRBV4-3 and J usage is TRBJ2-7; 9 bases are shared with TRBD1. Trimming removed 0 bases from V and 6 bases from J; junction bases left unmatched: 9. The CDR3 contains 16 residues. Germline V gives CDR1 LGHNA, CDR2 YSLEER. The CDR3 loop reads CASSQDTGTGTREQYF. The CDR3 nucleotides are TGCGCCAGCAGCCAAGACACCGGGACAGGGACACGCGAGCAGTACTTC.

This clonotype was seen at least ten times. The V gene is TRBV5-1, the J gene TRBJ1-2; D may be TRBD1 (5 bases). CDR3 size: 14 residues. Trimming shortened V by 5 bases and J by 3 bases, and 14 bases separated the two germline ends. The germline V gene encodes CDR1 SGHRS and CDR2 YFSETQ. The CDR3 DNA is TGCGCCAGCAGAACGGGGCAGGACTACTATGGCTACACCTTC. Its protein product is CASRTGQDYYGYTF.

This clonotype was observed many times. The V call is TRBV20-1, the J call TRBJ1-1; no clear D. Looked up from germline, CDR1 is DFQATT and CDR2 is SNEGSKA (reference sequence). CDR3 size: 13 residues. Trimming stripped 3 bases from V and 1 base from J, with 9 bases between. The CDR3 sequence: CSARGSANTEAFF. CDR3 coding DNA: TGCAGTGCTAGGGGGTCCGCGAACACTGAAGCTTTCTTT.

The chain employs TRBV12-3 or TRBV12-4 and TRBJ1-1; D gene uncertain. This CDR3 is built from 14 residues. The V gene lost 3 bases and the J gene lost 2 bases, with 10 bases spanning the gap. CDR3 bases: TGTGCCAGCAGTTTGACTCAGGCTAACACTGAAGCTTTCTTT. Translation gives CASSLTQANTEAFF.

The rearrangement joins TRBV7-9 to TRBJ2-5; 7 bases map to TRBD2. Trimming removed 3 bases from V and 1 base from J; junction bases left unmatched: 8. From germline, CDR1 is SEHNR and CDR2 FQNEAQ (reference sequence). This CDR3 comprises 16 residues. This chain's CDR3 is CASSFGGNTFQETQYF. CDR3 coding DNA: TGTGCCAGCAGCTTCGGGGGGAACACCTTCCAAGAGACCCAGTACTTC.

The chain employs TRBV29-1 and TRBJ2-3; D uncertain. CDR3 size: 17 residues. Trimming cost V 3 bases and J 0 bases, with 19 bases left between them. CDR1 and CDR2 (germline): SQVTM, ANQGSEA. The CDR3 reads CSVEIVAVAISTDTQYF. The CDR3 nucleotides read TGCAGCGTTGAGATTGTTGCGGTGGCAATTAGCACAGATACGCAGTATTTT.